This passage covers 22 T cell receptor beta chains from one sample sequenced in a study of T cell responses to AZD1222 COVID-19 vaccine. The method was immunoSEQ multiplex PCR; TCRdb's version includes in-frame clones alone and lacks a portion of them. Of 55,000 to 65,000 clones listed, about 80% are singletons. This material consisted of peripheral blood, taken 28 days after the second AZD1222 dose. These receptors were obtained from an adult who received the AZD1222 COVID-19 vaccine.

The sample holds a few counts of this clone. In DNA form, the CDR3 reads TGTGCCAGCAGCCCATATTCAGACCGGGACAGGCCGAAGTACACCTTC. Translation: CASSPYSDRDRPKYTF. V is TRBV6-6 and J is TRBJ1-2, with 8 bases that match TRBD1. J gave up 11 bases and V 6 bases, and 20 bases lay outside the gene matches. The V gene's germline CDR1 is MNHNY and CDR2 SVGAGI (reference sequence). The CDR3 has 16 residues.

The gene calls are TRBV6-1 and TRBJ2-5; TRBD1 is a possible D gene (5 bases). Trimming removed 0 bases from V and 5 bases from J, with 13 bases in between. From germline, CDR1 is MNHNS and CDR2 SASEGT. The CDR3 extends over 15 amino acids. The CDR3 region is CASSEAPGPWETQYF. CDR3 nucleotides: TGTGCCAGCAGTGAAGCCCCAGGGCCTTGGGAGACCCAGTACTTC.

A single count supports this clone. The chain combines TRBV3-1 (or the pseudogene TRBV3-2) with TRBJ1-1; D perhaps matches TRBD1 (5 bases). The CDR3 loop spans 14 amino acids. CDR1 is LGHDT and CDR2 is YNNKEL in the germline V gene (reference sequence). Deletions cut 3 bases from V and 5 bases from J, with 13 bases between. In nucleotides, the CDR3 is TGTGCCAGCAGCCAGGGGACGACTGGGACTGAAGCTTTCTTT. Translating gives CASSQGTTGTEAFF.

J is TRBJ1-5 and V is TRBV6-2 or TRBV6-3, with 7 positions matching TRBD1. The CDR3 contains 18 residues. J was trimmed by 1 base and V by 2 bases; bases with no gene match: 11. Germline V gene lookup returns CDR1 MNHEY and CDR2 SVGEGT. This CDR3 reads CASSYVLEGARSNQPQHF. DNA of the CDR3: TGTGCCAGCAGTTACGTATTAGAGGGGGCTCGGAGCAATCAGCCCCAGCATTTT.

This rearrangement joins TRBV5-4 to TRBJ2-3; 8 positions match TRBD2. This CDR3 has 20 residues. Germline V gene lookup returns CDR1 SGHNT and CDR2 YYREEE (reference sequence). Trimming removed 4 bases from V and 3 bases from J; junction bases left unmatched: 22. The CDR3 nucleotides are TGTGCCAGCAGCCCGGGAGGGTTGGCGGGGGTCCGGCCGGATACAGATACGCAGTATTTT. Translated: CASSPGGLAGVRPDTDTQYF.

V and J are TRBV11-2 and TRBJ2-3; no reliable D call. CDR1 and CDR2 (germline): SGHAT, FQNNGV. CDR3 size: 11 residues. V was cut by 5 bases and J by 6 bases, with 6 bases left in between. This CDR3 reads CASSPLDTQYF. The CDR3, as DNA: TGTGCCAGCAGCCCCCTCGATACGCAGTATTTT.

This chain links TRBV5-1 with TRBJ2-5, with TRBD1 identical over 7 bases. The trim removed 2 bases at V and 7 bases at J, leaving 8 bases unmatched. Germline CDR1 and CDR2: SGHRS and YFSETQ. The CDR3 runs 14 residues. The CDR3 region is CASSLQGSGATQYF. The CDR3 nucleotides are TGCGCCAGCAGCTTACAGGGGTCCGGGGCGACCCAGTACTTC. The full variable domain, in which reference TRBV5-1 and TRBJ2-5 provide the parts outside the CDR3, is KAGVTQTPRYLIKTRGQQVTLSCSPISGHRSVSWYQQTPGQGLQFLFEYFSETQRNKGNFPGRFSGRQFSNSRSEMNVSTLELGDSALYLCASSLQGSGATQYFGPGTRLLVL.

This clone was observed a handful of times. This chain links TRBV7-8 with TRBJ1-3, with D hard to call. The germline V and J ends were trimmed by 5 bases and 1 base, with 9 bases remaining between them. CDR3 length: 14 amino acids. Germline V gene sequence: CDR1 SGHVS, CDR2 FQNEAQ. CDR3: CASSAQASGNTIYF. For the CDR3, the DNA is TGTGCCAGCAGCGCGCAGGCGTCTGGAAACACCATATATTTT. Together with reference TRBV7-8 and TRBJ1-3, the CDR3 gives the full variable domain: GAGVSQSPRYKVAKRGQDVALRCDPISGHVSLFWYQQALGQGPEFLTYFQNEAQLDKSGLPSDRFFAERPEGSVSTLKIQRTQQEDSAVYLCASSAQASGNTIYFGEGSWLTVV.

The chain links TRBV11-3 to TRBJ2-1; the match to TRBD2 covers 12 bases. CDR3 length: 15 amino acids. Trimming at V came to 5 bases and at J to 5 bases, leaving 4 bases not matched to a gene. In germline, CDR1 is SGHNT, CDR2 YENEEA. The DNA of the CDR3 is TGTGCCAGCAGCCAACTAGCGGGGGGTAACAATGAGCAGTTCTTC. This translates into CASSQLAGGNNEQFF.

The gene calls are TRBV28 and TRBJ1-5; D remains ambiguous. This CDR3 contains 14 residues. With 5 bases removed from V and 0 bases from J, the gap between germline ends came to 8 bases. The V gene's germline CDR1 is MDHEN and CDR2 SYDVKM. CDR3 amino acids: CASSEPYSNQPQHF. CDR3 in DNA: TGTGCCAGCAGTGAGCCGTATAGCAATCAGCCCCAGCATTTT.

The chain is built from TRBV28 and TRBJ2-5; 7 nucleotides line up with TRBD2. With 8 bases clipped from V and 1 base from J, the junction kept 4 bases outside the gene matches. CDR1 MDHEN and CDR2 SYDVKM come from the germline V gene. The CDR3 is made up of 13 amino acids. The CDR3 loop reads CASLGGFQETQYF. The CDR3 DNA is TGTGCCAGCCTCGGGGGGTTCCAAGAGACCCAGTACTTC.

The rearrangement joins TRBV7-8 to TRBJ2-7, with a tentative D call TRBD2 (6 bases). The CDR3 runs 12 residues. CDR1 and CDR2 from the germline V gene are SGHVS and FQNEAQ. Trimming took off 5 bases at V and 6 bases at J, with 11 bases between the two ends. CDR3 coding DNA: TGTGCCAGCAGCCGTGGAGGGACCGAGCAGTACTTC. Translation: CASSRGGTEQYF.

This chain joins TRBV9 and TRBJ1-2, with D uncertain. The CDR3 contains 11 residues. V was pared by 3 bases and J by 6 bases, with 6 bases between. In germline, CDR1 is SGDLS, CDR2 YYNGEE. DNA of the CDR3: TGTGCCAGCAGCGGACGGCATGGCTACACCTTC. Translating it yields CASSGRHGYTF.

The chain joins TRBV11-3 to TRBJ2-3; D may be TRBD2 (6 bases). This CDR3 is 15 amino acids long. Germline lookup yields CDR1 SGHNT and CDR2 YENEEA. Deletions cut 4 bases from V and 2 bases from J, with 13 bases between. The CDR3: CASSSRLVNTDTQYF. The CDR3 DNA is TGTGCCAGCAGCTCCAGACTAGTGAACACAGATACGCAGTATTTT.

The CDR3 nucleotides are TGTGCCAGCAGCTTAGATCGACAGAGCACAGATACGCAGTATTTT. This codes for CASSLDRQSTDTQYF. This chain links TRBV7-2 with TRBJ2-3; possible D gene TRBD1, 5 bases. The CDR3 extends over 15 amino acids. V was shortened by 1 base and J by 0 bases, with 8 bases between the two germline ends. Germline V gene lookup returns CDR1 SGHTA and CDR2 FQGNSA. The complete variable domain, with remaining parts taken from reference TRBV7-2 and TRBJ2-3, reads GAGVSQSPSNKVTEKGKDVELRCDPISGHTALYWYRQSLGQGLEFLIYFQGNSAPDKSGLPSDRFSAERTGGSVSTLTIQRTQQEDSAVYLCASSLDRQSTDTQYFGPGTRLTVL.

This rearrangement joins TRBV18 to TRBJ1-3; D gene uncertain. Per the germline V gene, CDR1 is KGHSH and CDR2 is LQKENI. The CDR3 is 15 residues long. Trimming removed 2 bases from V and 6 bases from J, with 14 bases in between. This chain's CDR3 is CASSPEITEANTIYF. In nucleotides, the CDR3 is TGTGCCAGCTCACCAGAGATTACAGAAGCAAACACCATATATTTT.

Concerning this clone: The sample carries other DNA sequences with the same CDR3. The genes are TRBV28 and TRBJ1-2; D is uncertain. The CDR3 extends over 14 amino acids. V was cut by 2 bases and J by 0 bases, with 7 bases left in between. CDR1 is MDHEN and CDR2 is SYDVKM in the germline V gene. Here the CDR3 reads CASSLSGANYGYTF. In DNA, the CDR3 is TGTGCCAGCAGTTTAAGCGGAGCTAACTATGGCTACACCTTC.

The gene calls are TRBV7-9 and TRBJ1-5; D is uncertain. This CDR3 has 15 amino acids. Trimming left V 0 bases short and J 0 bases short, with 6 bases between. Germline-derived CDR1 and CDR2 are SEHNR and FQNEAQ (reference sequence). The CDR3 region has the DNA TGTGCCAGCAGCTTAGCCGGATATAGCAATCAGCCCCAGCATTTT. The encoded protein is CASSLAGYSNQPQHF.

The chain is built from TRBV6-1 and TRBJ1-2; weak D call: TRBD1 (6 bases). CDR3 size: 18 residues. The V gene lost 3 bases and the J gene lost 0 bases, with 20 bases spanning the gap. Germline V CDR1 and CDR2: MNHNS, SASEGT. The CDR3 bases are TGTGCCAGCAGTGAGGCCCCCGTAGGGGGGCTCCCTAACTATGGCTACACCTTC. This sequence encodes CASSEAPVGGLPNYGYTF.

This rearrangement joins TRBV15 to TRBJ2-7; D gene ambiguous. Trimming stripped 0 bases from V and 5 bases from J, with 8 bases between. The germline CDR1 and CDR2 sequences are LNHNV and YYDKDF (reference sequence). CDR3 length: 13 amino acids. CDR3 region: CATSRDRADEQYF. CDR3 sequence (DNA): TGTGCCACCAGCAGAGATCGGGCCGACGAGCAGTACTTC.

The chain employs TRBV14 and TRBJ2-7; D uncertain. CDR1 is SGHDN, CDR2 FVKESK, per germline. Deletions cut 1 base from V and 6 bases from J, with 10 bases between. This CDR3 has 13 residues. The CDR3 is CASSQGSIREQYF. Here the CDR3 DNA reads TGTGCCAGCAGCCAAGGCTCAATCCGCGAGCAGTACTTC.

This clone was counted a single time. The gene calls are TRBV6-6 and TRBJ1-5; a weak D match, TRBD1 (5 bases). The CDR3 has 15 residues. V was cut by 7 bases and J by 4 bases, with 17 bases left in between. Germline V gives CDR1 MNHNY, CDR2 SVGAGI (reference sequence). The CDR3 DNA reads TGTGCCAGCATTTCACCGGGACTCACAAATCAGCCCCAGCATTTT. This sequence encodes CASISPGLTNQPQHF.